What follows are 22 T cell receptor beta chains derived from one specimen sequenced in a study of cytomegalovirus exposure and HLA in healthy donors. The study ran its PCR with 60 Vbeta and 13 Jbeta primers. Sequencing was performed with immunoSEQ multiplex PCR; in TCRdb, only in-frame clones are kept and a portion is missing. The sample has some 130,000 clones; approximately 80% are singletons. Sequences were obtained from PBMCs. The receptors come from a young man in good health and CMV-seronegative.

The rearrangement uses TRBV7-2 and TRBJ2-7; tentative D call: TRBD1 (5 bases). V lost 2 bases to trimming and J lost 3 bases, with 14 bases between them. Germline loops: CDR1 SGHTA, CDR2 FQGNSA. The CDR3 has 15 amino acids. The chain's CDR3 is CASSLSRQIFYEQYF. The CDR3 bases are TGTGCCAGCAGCTTATCCCGACAGATTTTCTACGAGCAGTACTTC.

This clone was observed once. The gene calls are TRBV5-6 and TRBJ2-1; D possibly corresponds to TRBD2 (6 bases). Trimming took off 2 bases at V and 0 bases at J, with 6 bases between the two ends. This CDR3 has 14 residues. Germline V CDR1 and CDR2: SGHDT, YYEEEE. The DNA of the CDR3 is TGTGCCAGCAGCTTCGGGAGCTCCTACAATGAGCAGTTCTTC. Protein: CASSFGSSYNEQFF. Using reference TRBV5-6 and TRBJ2-1 for the parts outside the CDR3, the full variable domain is DAGVTQSPTHLIKTRGQQVTLRCSPKSGHDTVSWYQQALGQGPQFIFQYYEEEERQRGNFPDRFSGHQFPNYSSELNVNALLLGDSALYLCASSFGSSYNEQFFGPGTRLTVL.

This chain uses TRBV5-1 with TRBJ2-1; the match to TRBD1 covers 7 bases. V gave up 0 bases and J gave up 7 bases; unmatched junction bases: 10. Germline CDR1 SGHRS, CDR2 YFSETQ. This CDR3 contains 16 residues. This CDR3 is CASSLALDRANNEQFF. The CDR3 nucleotides read TGCGCCAGCAGCTTGGCCTTAGACAGGGCGAATAATGAGCAGTTCTTC.

This clone has more than one count but fewer than ten. The chain employs TRBV29-1 and TRBJ2-7, with TRBD1 matching 11 bases. In germline, CDR1 is SQVTM, CDR2 ANQGSEA. The V segment lost 3 bases and the J segment 2 bases; nucleotides outside the gene matches: 6. This CDR3 has 15 amino acids. CDR3 bases: TGCAGCGTTGATTTTGCGGACAGGGGGCCCTACGAGCAGTACTTC. This encodes CSVDFADRGPYEQYF.

The chain has TRBV29-1 and TRBJ1-1, with TRBD1 matching over 9 bases. The trim removed 5 bases at V and 4 bases at J, leaving 8 bases unmatched. The CDR3 covers 14 residues. CDR1 and CDR2 from the germline V gene are SQVTM and ANQGSEA. CDR3 protein: CSVYRQGELTEAFF. The DNA of the CDR3 is TGCAGCGTTTATAGACAGGGGGAACTCACTGAAGCTTTCTTT.

CDR3: CASSGPGERGDTQYF. DNA of the CDR3: TGTGCCAGCAGTGGGCCCGGTGAGAGGGGGGATACGCAGTATTTT. The rearrangement uses TRBV25-1 and TRBJ2-3; TRBD1 might be the D (6 bases). Trimming took off 4 bases at V and 6 bases at J, with 17 bases between the two ends. Germline CDR1 is MGHDK and CDR2 is SYGVNS. This CDR3 contains 15 residues.

The chain combines TRBV25-1 with TRBJ2-3; D not certain. Germline V gene data show CDR1 as MGHDK and CDR2 as SYGVNS. V dropped 6 bases and J dropped 9 bases, with 7 bases sitting between them. The CDR3 sequence is 10 residues long. The CDR3 nucleotides read TGTGCCAGCAGGGCTCAGACGCAGTATTTT. Protein: CASRAQTQYF.

In nucleotides, the CDR3 is TGTGCCAGCAGTCCGGACAGGGTTCCTGTGGACGAGCAGTACTTC. This gives the protein CASSPDRVPVDEQYF. The chain recombines TRBV28 with TRBJ2-7; TRBD1 aligns across 8 bases. Germline CDR1 and CDR2: MDHEN and SYDVKM. This CDR3 region has 15 residues. With V trimmed by 5 bases and J by 5 bases, 11 bases remained unmatched.

The chain joins TRBV6-1 to TRBJ2-6; D perhaps matches TRBD1 (6 bases). The germline gives CDR1 MNHNS, CDR2 SASEGT. Trimming took off 4 bases at V and 0 bases at J, with 10 bases between the two ends. This CDR3 is 16 amino acids long. CDR3 residues: CASSGTADSGANVLTF. The CDR3 nucleotides are TGTGCCAGCAGTGGGACAGCCGACTCTGGGGCCAACGTCCTGACTTTC.

This rearrangement joins TRBV4-1 to TRBJ2-5; 12 nucleotides match TRBD2. This CDR3 comprises 17 residues. V shed 3 bases, J shed 5 bases, and the junction held 10 bases outside the gene matches. Germline CDR1 is MGHRA and CDR2 is YSYEKL. The CDR3 protein is CASSHGLAGPLRETQYF. The CDR3 DNA follows: TGCGCCAGCAGCCACGGACTAGCGGGACCCCTCAGGGAGACCCAGTACTTC.

The chain links TRBV28 to TRBJ2-7; the match to TRBD1 covers 11 bases. The CDR3 sequence is 15 residues long. Germline V CDR1 and CDR2: MDHEN, SYDVKM. With V trimmed by 8 bases and J by 3 bases, 9 bases remained unmatched. CDR3 DNA: TGTGCCAGCGCCGACCGGGACAGGGGGATCTACGAGCAGTACTTC. Translated: CASADRDRGIYEQYF.

V and J are TRBV4-2 and TRBJ2-2; TRBD1 matches at 8 bases. Germline CDR1 LGHNA, CDR2 YNFKEQ. The CDR3 loop spans 17 amino acids. V shed 4 bases, J shed 3 bases, and the junction held 10 bases outside the gene matches. The CDR3 nucleotides read TGTGCCAGCAGCCGAGTAGTAGGACAGGGTTACACCGGGGAGCTGTTTTTT. This gives the protein CASSRVVGQGYTGELFF.

The genes are TRBV7-9 and TRBJ2-5; D is perhaps TRBD2 (8 bases). The germline CDR1 and CDR2 sequences are SEHNR and FQNEAQ (reference sequence). Between the trimmed V and J ends, which lost 6 bases and 5 bases, there was a span of 16 bases. The CDR3 covers 14 residues. In DNA, the CDR3 is TGTGCCAGCAGACAAGGGGGCGGGGGGGAGACCCAGTACTTC. Its protein product is CASRQGGGGETQYF.

The chain recombines TRBV5-5 with TRBJ2-3; D is unresolved. CDR1 is SGHKS, CDR2 YYEKEE, per germline (reference sequence). This CDR3 is built from 16 residues. The V end lost 3 bases, the J end lost 2 bases, and 16 bases lay between the germline ends. Here the CDR3 reads CASSSTRMSTTDTQYF. CDR3 bases: TGTGCCAGCAGCTCTACCAGGATGTCTACCACAGATACGCAGTATTTT.

The gene calls are TRBV28 and TRBJ2-6, with unresolved D. The CDR3 has 15 residues. CDR1 is MDHEN and CDR2 is SYDVKM in the germline V gene. V was pared by 4 bases and J by 0 bases, with 7 bases between. CDR3 in DNA: TGTGCCAGCAGTTCTCCTTCCTCTGGGGCCAACGTCCTGACTTTC. Translated, it gives CASSSPSSGANVLTF.

The chain recombines TRBV28 with TRBJ1-5; a possible D gene is TRBD1 (6 bases). Germline V gene data show CDR1 as MDHEN and CDR2 as SYDVKM. V was clipped by 7 bases and J by 4 bases, with 14 bases between them. CDR3 length equals 14 residues. CDR3 nucleotide sequence: TGTGCCAGCACCCGAGGCCAGGGGAATCAGCCCCAGCATTTT. It yields the protein CASTRGQGNQPQHF.

This clone showed up just a few times. The V gene is TRBV6-5, the J gene TRBJ2-1, with 7 bases identical to TRBD2. After removal of 7 bases from V and 8 bases from J, the junction contained 5 bases not matched to a gene. Germline-derived CDR1 and CDR2 are MNHEY and SVGAGI. The CDR3 covers 12 residues. CDR3 sequence: CASISSGDEQFF. The CDR3 DNA reads as TGTGCCAGCATTTCGAGCGGGGATGAGCAGTTCTTC.

This clone is a singleton in its sample. The chain carries TRBV29-1 and TRBJ1-3, with D tentatively TRBD1 (5 bases). The length of the CDR3 is 17 residues. Germline CDR1 is SQVTM and CDR2 is ANQGSEA. Trimming stripped 5 bases from V and 0 bases from J, with 20 bases between. The CDR3 region has the DNA TGCAGCGTTTTGAAATCTGGGGCAGGCATCTCTGGAAACACCATATATTTT. Translation: CSVLKSGAGISGNTIYF.

As DNA, the CDR3 is TGTGCCAGCACCCAAGCGGGAGTAGCAGATACGCAGTATTTT. Translation: CASTQAGVADTQYF. The chain recombines TRBV28 with TRBJ2-3; 8 nucleotides line up with TRBD2. The germline CDR1 and CDR2 sequences are MDHEN and SYDVKM. With 7 bases clipped from V and 4 bases from J, the junction kept 7 bases outside the gene matches. The length of the CDR3 is 14 residues.

The rearrangement links TRBV4-1 to TRBJ2-3; TRBD2 matches 10 bases. The germline CDR1 and CDR2 sequences are MGHRA and YSYEKL. With 4 bases clipped from V and 4 bases from J, the junction kept 11 bases outside the gene matches. The CDR3 is 17 amino acids. CDR3 coding DNA: TGCGCCAGCAGCCCGGGCCCAGCGGGAGGGCAGGCAGATACGCAGTATTTT. It encodes CASSPGPAGGQADTQYF.

The V and J genes are TRBV9 and TRBJ2-5, with 7 nucleotides matching TRBD2. There are 13 residues in the CDR3. Germline loops: CDR1 SGDLS, CDR2 YYNGEE. The ends lost 7 bases at V and 2 bases at J; junction bases unmatched: 5. CDR3 region: CASAGGGQETQYF. The CDR3 bases are TGTGCCAGCGCCGGCGGGGGACAAGAGACCCAGTACTTC.

V and J are TRBV6-5 and TRBJ1-5, with a possible D match to TRBD1 (6 bases). The CDR3 contains 15 residues. CDR1 and CDR2 from the germline V gene are MNHEY and SVGAGI. V was clipped by 0 bases and J by 4 bases, with 10 bases between them. CDR3 nucleotide sequence: TGTGCCAGCAGTTACTCGGGGGCCGGGAATCAGCCCCAGCATTTT. Its translation is CASSYSGAGNQPQHF.